The 13 T cell receptor beta chains below come from one sample, sequenced in a study of blood T cell repertoires in COVID-19. Produced via immunoSEQ multiplex PCR; TCRdb's table is partial and in-frame only. The table has 200,000 to 250,000 clones, around 81% seen once. Sequenced: PBMCs or T cells enriched from blood (not recorded which). These receptors were collected from a woman between 50 and 59 years old with acute COVID-19.

The chain employs TRBV11-1 and TRBJ2-5; 11 bases map to TRBD2. Germline values: CDR1 SGHAT, CDR2 FQDESV (reference sequence). The CDR3 has 16 residues. V lost 3 bases to trimming and J lost 5 bases; unmatched junction nucleotides: 8. The CDR3 nucleotides read TGTGCCAGCAGCTTCGGTAGCGGGGGGGCCGGGGAGACCCAGTACTTC. Encoded protein: CASSFGSGGAGETQYF. Full variable domain (rest looked up from reference TRBV11-1 and TRBJ2-5): EAEVAQSPRYKITEKSQAVAFWCDPISGHATLYWYRQILGQGPELLVQFQDESVVDDSQLPKDRFSAERLKGVDSTLKIQPAELGDSAMYLCASSFGSGGAGETQYFGPGTRLLVL.

The chain employs TRBV6-2 or TRBV6-3 and TRBJ2-3, with 10 bases matching TRBD1. J lost 6 bases, V lost 2 bases, and 11 bases had no gene match. This CDR3 has 17 amino acids. Germline V gene data show CDR1 as MNHEY and CDR2 as SVGEGT. The chain's CDR3 is CASSYNRPGQGHDTQYF. The CDR3 region has the DNA TGTGCCAGCAGTTACAACCGCCCGGGACAGGGGCACGATACGCAGTATTTT.

The chain combines TRBV28 with TRBJ2-3; 7 nucleotides line up with TRBD2. CDR3 size: 14 residues. The V segment lost 5 bases and the J segment 0 bases; nucleotides outside the gene matches: 2. Germline V gene sequence: CDR1 MDHEN, CDR2 SYDVKM. The CDR3 DNA sequence: TGTGCCAGCAGTCTACTAGCGAGCACAGATACGCAGTATTTT. Amino acids: CASSLLASTDTQYF.

The gene calls are TRBV30 and TRBJ2-1; D is possibly TRBD2 (6 bases). Germline CDR1 GTSNPN, CDR2 SVGIG (reference sequence). V lost 2 bases and J lost 2, with 10 bases in between. This CDR3 spans 14 amino acids. The CDR3 nucleotides are TGTGCCTGGAGTCGGGGGAGACCCTACAATGAGCAGTTCTTC. Amino acid sequence: CAWSRGRPYNEQFF.

V is TRBV28 and J is TRBJ1-2, with D tentatively TRBD1 (6 bases). The CDR3 sequence is 14 residues long. V dropped 4 bases and J dropped 4 bases, with 13 bases sitting between them. Per germline, CDR1 MDHEN and CDR2 SYDVKM. The CDR3 region is CASSSGVRIYGYTF. CDR3 in DNA: TGTGCCAGCAGTTCAGGGGTTCGTATCTATGGCTACACCTTC.

This rearrangement joins TRBV6-5 to TRBJ1-3, with a tentative D call TRBD1 (5 bases). Trimming left V 0 bases short and J 0 bases short, with 9 bases between. The CDR3 sequence is 16 residues long. CDR1 is MNHEY and CDR2 is SVGAGI in the germline V gene. CDR3 sequence reads: CASSYSRGGSGNTIYF. Here the CDR3 DNA reads TGTGCCAGCAGTTACTCGCGGGGGGGCTCTGGAAACACCATATATTTT.

This sequence joins TRBV18 and TRBJ1-4; 12 nucleotides match TRBD1. The V segment lost 1 base and the J segment 8 bases; nucleotides outside the gene matches: 14. This CDR3 has 19 residues. Germline V lookup: CDR1 KGHSH, CDR2 LQKENI. CDR3 bases: TGTGCCAGCTCACCACTATCCGGGACAGGGGGCTCAATCGGCGAAAAACTGTTTTTT. Residues: CASSPLSGTGGSIGEKLFF.

The rearrangement uses TRBV5-6 and TRBJ1-2; D is unresolved. The V and J ends lost 2 bases and 9 bases respectively, with 17 bases between them. Germline CDR1 SGHDT, CDR2 YYEEEE. The CDR3 extends over 14 amino acids. The CDR3 loop reads CASSFSSLGQSYTF. The CDR3 DNA reads TGTGCCAGCAGCTTTTCGTCTCTTGGTCAGAGCTACACCTTC.

The genes are TRBV7-2 and TRBJ2-3, with D tentatively TRBD2 (6 bases). The V end was cut by 1 base, the J end by 5 bases, with 16 bases between. Germline CDR1 SGHTA, CDR2 FQGNSA. The CDR3 runs 16 residues. CDR3 sequence (DNA): TGTGCCAGCAGCTTAGGTGGTCGGCGGGGTAGAGATACGCAGTATTTT. It translates to CASSLGGRRGRDTQYF. The full variable domain, its missing parts supplied by reference TRBV7-2 and TRBJ2-3, is GAGVSQSPSNKVTEKGKDVELRCDPISGHTALYWYRQSLGQGLEFLIYFQGNSAPDKSGLPSDRFSAERTGGSVSTLTIQRTQQEDSAVYLCASSLGGRRGRDTQYFGPGTRLTVL.

The chain combines TRBV18 with TRBJ2-5, with TRBD2 identical over 7 bases. CDR1 is KGHSH and CDR2 is LQKENI in the germline V gene. J gave up 5 bases and V 6 bases, and 12 bases lay outside the gene matches. The CDR3 contains 15 residues. In DNA, the CDR3 is TGTGCCAGCTCCCTTTTGGGAGGGGCTAAGGAGACCCAGTACTTC. It yields the protein CASSLLGGAKETQYF.

The rearrangement uses TRBV10-1 and TRBJ1-2; D may be TRBD1 (6 bases). With 7 bases removed from V and 0 bases from J, the gap between germline ends came to 12 bases. The CDR3 contains 14 residues. Per germline, CDR1 WNHNN and CDR2 SYGVQD (reference sequence). CDR3 sequence: CASKRGQSNYGYTF. DNA for the CDR3: TGCGCCAGCAAACGAGGACAGTCTAACTATGGCTACACCTTC.

This sequence joins TRBV27 and TRBJ2-2; 13 nucleotides align to TRBD2. V dropped 3 bases and J dropped 5; count of bases not matched to a gene: 3. CDR1 is MNHEY, CDR2 SMNVEV, per germline (reference sequence). The CDR3 spans 16 residues. For the CDR3, the DNA is TGTGCCAGCAGTTTCACACTAGCGGGAGGGACCGGGGAGCTGTTTTTT. Protein sequence: CASSFTLAGGTGELFF.

V usage is TRBV7-2 and J usage is TRBJ2-7, with 7 bases lining up with TRBD2. V dropped 0 bases and J dropped 3; count of bases not matched to a gene: 5. Germline CDR1 is SGHTA and CDR2 is FQGNSA. The CDR3 loop spans 15 amino acids. CDR3 DNA sequence: TGTGCCAGCAGCTTAGCGTCGGGCGGGGGCTACGAGCAGTACTTC. Translation: CASSLASGGGYEQYF.